These 16 T cell receptor beta chains were sequenced from one sample in a study of human CD8 memory T cell subsets. Researchers made TCR beta libraries via UMI-labeled 5' RACE. TCRdb reprocessed the 5' RACE reads, with one entry per CDR3 protein and no DNA. This repertoire comprises around 4,300 distinct CDR3 sequences; its ten largest clones make up 33%. The specimen was CD8+ T cells from PBMCs. These receptors were collected from a human donor in good health.

By frequency, this clonotype registers medium-sized. This sequence joins TRBV7-3 and TRBJ2-3; there is no DNA to check the TCRdb D call of TRBD1. Germline lookup yields CDR1 SGHTA and CDR2 FQGTGA. This CDR3 spans 17 amino acids. The CDR3 region is CASSLIVGGTSADTQYF.

CDR3 sequence reads: CASSESEVQETQYF. V usage is TRBV10-1 and J usage is TRBJ2-5. The germline gives CDR1 WNHNN, CDR2 SYGVQD (reference sequence). The CDR3 spans 14 residues.

Its frequency marks this clonotype as medium-sized. This chain connects TRBV12-3 or TRBV12-4 to TRBJ2-1. The CDR3 length is 14 residues. CDR3 in amino acids: CASRLAGEANEQFF.

The chain combines TRBV29-1 with TRBJ2-3; TCRdb selects TRBD1, and the lack of DNA leaves this call unchecked. Germline assignment: CDR1 SQVTM and CDR2 ANQGSEA. The CDR3 totals 13 residues. The chain's CDR3 is CSVGTGYTDTQYF.

V usage is TRBV12-3 or TRBV12-4 and J usage is TRBJ2-1; TCRdb proposes TRBD1, but this gene call is untestable without DNA. The CDR3 is 16 residues long. CDR3 loop: CASSSPLRASYNEQFF.

V is TRBV6-5 and J is TRBJ2-7; the D call from TCRdb, TRBD1, cannot be confirmed without DNA. From germline, CDR1 is MNHEY and CDR2 SVGAGI. CDR3 size: 13 residues. CDR3 sequence: CASSYTPGSEQYF.

The chain employs TRBV3-1 and TRBJ2-4; the TRBD2 assignment by TCRdb is unverifiable without DNA. The CDR3 length is 17 residues. Germline V gene sequence: CDR1 LGHDT, CDR2 YNNKEL (reference sequence). The CDR3: CASSQGPRWEGWYIQYF.

The chain joins TRBV5-5 to TRBJ2-3; without DNA, the TCRdb call of TRBD2 cannot be checked. The germline CDR1 and CDR2 sequences are SGHKS and YYEKEE (reference sequence). CDR3 size: 14 residues. The CDR3 sequence: CASSLGRDPDTQYF. Filled out from reference TRBV5-5 and TRBJ2-3, the complete variable domain reads DAGVTQSPTHLIKTRGQQVTLRCSPISGHKSVSWYQQVLGQGPQFIFQYYEKEERGRGNFPDRFSARQFPNYSSELNVNALLLGDSALYLCASSLGRDPDTQYFGPGTRLTVL.

This chain uses TRBV5-1 with TRBJ2-2; no DNA is available, so the TRBD2 call from TCRdb remains unchecked. The CDR3 is made up of 15 amino acids. The germline CDR1 and CDR2 sequences are SGHRS and YFSETQ. CDR3 region: CASSFDLSGAGELFF.

CDR3 sequence: CASIGLAGDNEQFF. The chain has TRBV10-2 and TRBJ2-1; TCRdb outputs TRBD2, but without DNA this stays unchecked. Germline V gene lookup returns CDR1 WSHSY and CDR2 SAAADI. CDR3 length: 14 amino acids.

This clonotype ranks as medium-sized in terms of frequency. This chain links TRBV19 with TRBJ2-1; TCRdb designates TRBD2, a call that cannot be tested without DNA. The CDR3 runs to 16 residues. Germline CDR1 and CDR2: LNHDA and SQIVND (reference sequence). CDR3 sequence: CASSDQSGGQVNEQFF.

This chain links TRBV20-1 with TRBJ2-7; TCRdb's D gene call, TRBD2, goes unchecked for lack of DNA. This CDR3 has 15 residues. The V gene's germline CDR1 is DFQATT and CDR2 SNEGSKA (reference sequence). This CDR3 is CSARDKREATYEQYF.

J is TRBJ2-7 and V is TRBV7-9; TCRdb designates TRBD1, a call that cannot be tested without DNA. Looked up from germline, CDR1 is SEHNR and CDR2 is FQNEAQ (reference sequence). The CDR3 totals 14 residues. The CDR3: CASRLEDRVNEQYF. The whole variable domain, filled in from reference TRBV7-9 and TRBJ2-7, reads DTGVSQNPRHKITKRGQNVTFRCDPISEHNRLYWYRQTLGQGPEFLTYFQNEAQLEKSRLLSDRFSAERPKGSFSTLEIQRTEQGDSAMYLCASRLEDRVNEQYFGPGTRLTVT.

The chain couples TRBV10-3 to TRBJ2-6; with no DNA, the TCRdb D assignment of TRBD1 cannot be verified. CDR3 length: 16 amino acids. CDR1 is ENHRY, CDR2 SYGVKD, per germline. CDR3 region: CAISESEGSGANVLTF.

The rearrangement links TRBV15 to TRBJ2-1; the TCRdb D gene call, TRBD1, has no DNA to confirm it. This CDR3 is built from 15 residues. CDR1 and CDR2 (germline): LNHNV, YYDKDF (reference sequence). The chain's CDR3 is CATSNGQVDFGEQFF.

The chain combines TRBV2 with TRBJ1-1. CDR3 size: 16 residues. Germline loops: CDR1 SNHLY, CDR2 FYNNEI. The CDR3 loop reads CASSESLGEGYTEAFF. The full variable domain, rest sourced from reference TRBV2 and TRBJ1-1, is EPEVTQTPSHQVTQMGQEVILRCVPISNHLYFYWYRQILGQKVEFLVSFYNNEISEKSEIFDDQFSVERPDGSNFTLKIRSTKLEDSAMYFCASSESLGEGYTEAFFGQGTRLTVV.